This note documents a single T cell receptor beta chain sequence. Its target is unknown. These data originate in a study of response to subunit inactivated influenza vaccine. V was clipped by 4 bases and J by 0 bases, with 6 bases between them. The CDR3 is made up of 13 amino acids. The germline V gene encodes CDR1 KGHSH and CDR2 LQKENI. Notes on the study in general: With each seasonal influenza vaccination, the authors suggested, few new T cells are recruited.

TCRdb used MiXCR to reprocess the RT-PCR reads, holding one entry per CDR3 protein. The sample consists of about 650,000 distinct CDR3 sequences, roughly 14% of them appearing once. The chain combines TRBV18 with TRBJ1-2; D gene unclear. This TCR derives from a man between 50 and 59 years old who received an inactivated influenza vaccine. The material sequenced was PBMCs from blood, taken about 12 days after vaccination. The CDR3 DNA sequence: TGTGCCAGCTCACTGATAACTAACTATGGCTACACCTTC. Protein sequence: CASSLITNYGYTF.